These T cell receptor beta chains were read from a single sample in a study of CD8+ T cells in alopecia areata. The method was immunoSEQ multiplex PCR; TCRdb's version includes in-frame clones alone and lacks a portion of them. Found here are approximately 100,000 clones, 55% to 75% of them singletons; the top ten hold approximately 16%. This specimen was CD8+ T cells sorted from blood, taken at approximately week 56, from a patient treated with tofacitinib. These TCRs come from a human donor with alopecia areata. CDR3s include the opening cysteine and the closing phenylalanine or tryptophan. The D gene is left open where the match is weak. Not every row has a clone size; where given, it reads once, few, many or a size class.

.,TRBV12-5,.,13,TRBJ2-1,CASALAALVEQFF,TGTGCTAGTGCCTTAGCCGCCCTCGTTGAGCAGTTCTTC
.,TRBV7-2,.,14,TRBJ2-7,CASSQRTGTYEQYF,TGTGCCAGCAGCCAAAGGACGGGTACCTACGAGCAGTACTTC
.,TRBV27,TRBD1,15,TRBJ2-5,CASSFRGRVTETQYF,TGTGCCAGCAGTTTTAGGGGGCGCGTTACAGAGACCCAGTACTTC
once,TRBV4-2,TRBD2,14,TRBJ2-3,CASSPGGGTDTQYF,TGTGCCAGCAGCCCCGGGGGGGGGACAGATACGCAGTATTTT
.,TRBV13,TRBD1,13,TRBJ2-7,CASRRQGSYEQYF,TGTGCCAGCAGAAGACAGGGTTCCTACGAGCAGTACTTC
once,TRBV7-2,.,11,TRBJ1-6,CASEGGASLHF,TGTGCCAGCGAGGGGGGGGCTTCCCTCCACTTT
.,TRBV29-1,.,14,TRBJ1-3,CSVDGGAQGDTIYF,TGCAGCGTTGACGGAGGGGCCCAGGGTGACACCATATATTTT
.,TRBV27,TRBD2,15,TRBJ2-1,CASSPPLAGVVEQFF,TGTGCCAGCAGCCCTCCACTAGCGGGGGTGGTTGAGCAGTTCTTC
few,TRBV5-1,TRBD1,17,TRBJ1-5,CASSLFPLQGTYQPQHF,TGCGCCAGCAGCCTATTCCCCTTACAGGGGACCTATCAGCCCCAGCATTTT
.,TRBV6-5,.,15,TRBJ2-3,CASSMLEGATDTQYF,TGTGCCAGCAGTATGCTGGAGGGGGCGACAGATACGCAGTATTTT
.,TRBV27,.,15,TRBJ1-1,CASSLIYTGNTEAFF,TGTGCCAGCAGTTTAATCTATACGGGTAACACTGAAGCTTTCTTT
.,TRBV6-5,.,14,TRBJ1-1,CASSYGRGNTEAFF,TGTGCCAGCAGTTACGGGCGGGGGAACACTGAAGCTTTCTTT
.,TRBV4-1,.,16,TRBJ2-1,CASSQDMTDSYNEQFF,TGCGCCAGCAGCCAAGACATGACAGACTCCTACAATGAGCAGTTCTTC
.,TRBV2,.,17,TRBJ2-2,CASSEWRGASRTGELFF,TGTGCCAGCAGTGAATGGCGCGGGGCTAGCAGGACCGGGGAGCTGTTTTTT
few,TRBV27,.,11,TRBJ2-7,CASTSANQQYF,TGTGCCAGCACATCTGCCAACCAGCAGTACTTC
.,TRBV9,TRBD2,17,TRBJ2-1,CASSGGSGGSSYNEQFF,TGTGCCAGCAGCGGAGGGTCGGGAGGCAGCTCCTACAATGAGCAGTTCTTC
few,TRBV12-5,.,14,TRBJ2-7,CASGLPSPAREQYF,TGTGCTAGTGGTTTGCCCAGTCCAGCGCGGGAGCAGTACTTC
.,TRBV9,.,13,TRBJ2-1,CASGQGFMNEQFF,TGTGCCAGCGGGCAGGGGTTTATGAATGAGCAGTTCTTC
.,TRBV19,.,12,TRBJ1-5,CASSIGSQPQHF,TGTGCCAGTAGTATAGGAAGTCAGCCCCAGCATTTT
.,TRBV6-1,.,14,TRBJ1-2,CASSLVLFLYGYTF,TGTGCCAGCAGTCTAGTCTTATTCCTCTATGGCTACACCTTC
.,TRBV30,TRBD1,19,TRBJ2-7,CAWSVRFGDRGRKTYEQYF,TGTGCCTGGAGTGTACGGTTCGGGGACAGGGGAAGAAAAACCTACGAGCAGTACTTC
few,TRBV15,TRBD1,14,TRBJ1-1,CATSDQQGRPEAFF,TGTGCCACCAGCGATCAACAGGGGCGGCCTGAAGCTTTCTTT
.,TRBV5-1,TRBD2,19,TRBJ2-5,CASSLDRTSGGAVVETQYF,TGCGCCAGCAGCTTGGATAGGACTAGCGGGGGGGCCGTCGTTGAGACCCAGTACTTC
.,TRBV4-2,.,15,TRBJ2-7,CASSQYRTPGYEQYF,TGTGCCAGCAGCCAGTATCGGACGCCAGGCTACGAGCAGTACTTC
.,TRBV5-6,.,14,TRBJ2-6,CASRWGSGANVLTF,TGTGCCAGCAGGTGGGGCTCTGGGGCCAACGTCCTGACTTTC
few,TRBV7-3,.,13,TRBJ1-1,CASRQGPFTEAFF,TGTGCCAGCAGACAAGGACCGTTCACTGAAGCTTTCTTT
.,TRBV6-5,.,13,TRBJ1-2,CASSREGRVSYTF,TGTGCCAGCAGTAGGGAGGGGCGGGTTTCCTACACCTTC